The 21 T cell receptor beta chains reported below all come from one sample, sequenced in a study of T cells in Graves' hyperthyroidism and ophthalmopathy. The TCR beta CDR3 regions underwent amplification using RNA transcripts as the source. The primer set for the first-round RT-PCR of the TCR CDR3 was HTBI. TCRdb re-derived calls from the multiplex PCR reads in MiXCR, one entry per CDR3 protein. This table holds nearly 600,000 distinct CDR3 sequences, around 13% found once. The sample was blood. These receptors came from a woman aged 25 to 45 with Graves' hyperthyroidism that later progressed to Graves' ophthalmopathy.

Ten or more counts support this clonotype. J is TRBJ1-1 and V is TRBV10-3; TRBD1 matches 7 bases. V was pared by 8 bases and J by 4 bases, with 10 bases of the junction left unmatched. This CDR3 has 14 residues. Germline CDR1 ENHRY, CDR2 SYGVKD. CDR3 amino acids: CAIQAQAGGTEAFF. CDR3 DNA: TGTGCCATCCAGGCCCAAGCAGGGGGCACTGAAGCTTTCTTT.

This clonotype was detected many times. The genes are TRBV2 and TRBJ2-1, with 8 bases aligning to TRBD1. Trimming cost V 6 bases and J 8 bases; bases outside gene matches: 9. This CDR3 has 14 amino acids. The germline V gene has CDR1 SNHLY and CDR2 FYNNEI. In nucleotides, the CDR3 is TGTGCCAGCAGCATCGCCCGGGACAGGTATGAGCAGTTCTTC. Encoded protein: CASSIARDRYEQFF.

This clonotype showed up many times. CDR3 DNA sequence: TGTGCCAGCAGCGCCAGATCACTTGCAACTAATGAAAAACTGTTTTTT. Encoded protein: CASSARSLATNEKLFF. The V call is TRBV11-3, the J call TRBJ1-4; D gene ambiguous. The CDR3 has 16 residues. V was cut by 5 bases and J by 0 bases, with 13 bases left in between. Germline assignment: CDR1 SGHNT and CDR2 YENEEA.

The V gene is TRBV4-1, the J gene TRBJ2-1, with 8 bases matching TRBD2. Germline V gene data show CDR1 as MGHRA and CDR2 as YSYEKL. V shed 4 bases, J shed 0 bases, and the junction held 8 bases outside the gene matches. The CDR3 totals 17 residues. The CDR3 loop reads CASSLRLAQSSYNEQFF. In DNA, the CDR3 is TGCGCCAGCAGCCTTCGACTAGCGCAGAGCTCCTACAATGAGCAGTTCTTC.

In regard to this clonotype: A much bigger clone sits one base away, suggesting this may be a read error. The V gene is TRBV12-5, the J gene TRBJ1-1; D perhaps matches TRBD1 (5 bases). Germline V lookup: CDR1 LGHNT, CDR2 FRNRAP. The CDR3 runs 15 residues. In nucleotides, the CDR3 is TGTGCTAGTGGTTTGGTACGACAGCTGAACACTGAAGCTTACTTT. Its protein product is CASGLVRQLNTEAYF.

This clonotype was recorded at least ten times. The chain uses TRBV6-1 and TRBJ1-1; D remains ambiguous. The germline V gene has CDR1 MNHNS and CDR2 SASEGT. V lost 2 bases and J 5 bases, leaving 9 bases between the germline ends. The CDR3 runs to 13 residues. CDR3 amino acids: CASSESSGTEAFF. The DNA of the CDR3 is TGTGCCAGCAGTGAAAGCTCCGGAACTGAAGCTTTCTTT.

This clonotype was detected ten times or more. As DNA, the CDR3 is TGCAGCGTCGCTACGGTGAGCGGGAACTACGAGCAGTACTTC. This codes for CSVATVSGNYEQYF. The chain couples TRBV29-1 to TRBJ2-7; 7 nucleotides match TRBD2. Germline CDR1 and CDR2: SQVTM and ANQGSEA. V dropped 6 bases and J dropped 3; count of bases not matched to a gene: 11. The CDR3 is made up of 14 amino acids.

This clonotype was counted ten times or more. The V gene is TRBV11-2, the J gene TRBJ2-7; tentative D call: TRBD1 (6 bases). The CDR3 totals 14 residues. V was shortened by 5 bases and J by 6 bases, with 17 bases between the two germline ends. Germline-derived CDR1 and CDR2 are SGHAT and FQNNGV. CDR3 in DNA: TGTGCCAGCAGCATACGCCCAGGGGACGGCGAGCAGTACTTC. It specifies CASSIRPGDGEQYF.

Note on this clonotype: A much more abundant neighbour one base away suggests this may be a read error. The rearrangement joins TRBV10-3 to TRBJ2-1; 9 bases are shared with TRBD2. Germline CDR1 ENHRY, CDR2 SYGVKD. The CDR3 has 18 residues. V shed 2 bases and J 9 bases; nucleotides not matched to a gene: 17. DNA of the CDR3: TGTGCCATCAGTGAGGGGGGCCGGAGTAGCGGGAGTGTCGGTGAGCAGTTCTTC. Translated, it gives CAISEGGRSSGSVGEQFF.

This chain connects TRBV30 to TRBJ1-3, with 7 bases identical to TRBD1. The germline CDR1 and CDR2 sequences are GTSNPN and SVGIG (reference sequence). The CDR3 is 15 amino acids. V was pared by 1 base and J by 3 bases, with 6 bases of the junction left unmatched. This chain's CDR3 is CAWSAAQGVGNTIYF. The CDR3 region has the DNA TGTGCCTGGAGTGCAGCCCAGGGGGTTGGAAACACCATATATTTT.

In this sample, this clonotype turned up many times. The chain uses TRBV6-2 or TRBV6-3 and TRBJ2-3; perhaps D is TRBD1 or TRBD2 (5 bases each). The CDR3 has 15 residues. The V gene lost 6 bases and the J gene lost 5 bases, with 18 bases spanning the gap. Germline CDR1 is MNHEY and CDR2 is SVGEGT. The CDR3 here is CASSRGTRHGDTQYF. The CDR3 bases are TGTGCCAGCAGCCGAGGGACCAGGCACGGAGATACGCAGTATTTT.

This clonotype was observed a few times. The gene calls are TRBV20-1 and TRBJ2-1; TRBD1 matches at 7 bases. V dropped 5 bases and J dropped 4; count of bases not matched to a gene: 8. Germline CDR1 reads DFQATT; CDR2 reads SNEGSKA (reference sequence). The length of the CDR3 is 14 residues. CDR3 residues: CSAQRQGPYNEQFF. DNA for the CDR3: TGCAGTGCTCAAAGACAGGGACCTTACAATGAGCAGTTCTTC.

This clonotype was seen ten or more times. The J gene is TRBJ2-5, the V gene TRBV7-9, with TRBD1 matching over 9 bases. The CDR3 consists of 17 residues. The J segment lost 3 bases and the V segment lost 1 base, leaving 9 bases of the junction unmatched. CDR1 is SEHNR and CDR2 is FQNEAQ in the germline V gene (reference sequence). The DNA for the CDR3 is TGTGCCAGCAGCTTAGGGACAGGGGAATACCTTAAAGAGACCCAGTACTTC. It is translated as CASSLGTGEYLKETQYF. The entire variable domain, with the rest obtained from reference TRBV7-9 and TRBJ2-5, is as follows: DTGVSQNPRHKITKRGQNVTFRCDPISEHNRLYWYRQTLGQGPEFLTYFQNEAQLEKSRLLSDRFSAERPKGSFSTLEIQRTEQGDSAMYLCASSLGTGEYLKETQYFGPGTRLLVL.

The CDR3 DNA is TGTGCCAGCAGTGAACCGGGACCCGGCTATGGCTACACCTTC. Its translation is CASSEPGPGYGYTF. This rearrangement joins TRBV25-1 to TRBJ1-2; D may be TRBD1 (5 bases). The CDR3 is 14 residues long. Germline CDR1 is MGHDK and CDR2 is SYGVNS. V shed 2 bases and J shed 4 bases, with 11 bases lying between them.

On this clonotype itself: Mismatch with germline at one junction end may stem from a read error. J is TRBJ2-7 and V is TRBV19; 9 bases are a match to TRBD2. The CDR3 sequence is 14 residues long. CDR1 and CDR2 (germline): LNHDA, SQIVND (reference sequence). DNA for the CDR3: TGTGCCAGTAAGGGGAGGACTAGCGACTACGAGCAGTGCTTC. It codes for CASKGRTSDYEQCF.

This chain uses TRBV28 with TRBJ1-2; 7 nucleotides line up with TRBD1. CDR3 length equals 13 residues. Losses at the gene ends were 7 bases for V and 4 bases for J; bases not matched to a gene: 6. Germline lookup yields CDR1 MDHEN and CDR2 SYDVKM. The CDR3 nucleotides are TGTGCCAGCATCCAGGGGGGGGTCTATGGCTACACCTTC. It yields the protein CASIQGGVYGYTF.

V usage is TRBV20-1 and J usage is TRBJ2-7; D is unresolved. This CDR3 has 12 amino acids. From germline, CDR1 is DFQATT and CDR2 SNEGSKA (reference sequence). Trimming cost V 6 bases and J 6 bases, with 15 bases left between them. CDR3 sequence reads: CSARGRRAEQYF. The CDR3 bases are TGCAGTGCCCGTGGCCGGCGTGCCGAGCAGTACTTC.

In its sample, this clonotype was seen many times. CDR3 sequence reads: CASSPTLTVLAKNIQYF. In DNA form, the CDR3 reads TGTGCCAGCAGCCCGACCCTAACCGTGTTAGCCAAAAACATTCAGTACTTC. The chain joins TRBV11-2 to TRBJ2-4, with no clear D. Germline CDR1 is SGHAT and CDR2 is FQNNGV. This CDR3 contains 17 residues. Trimming removed 5 bases at V and 0 bases at J, with 17 bases between.

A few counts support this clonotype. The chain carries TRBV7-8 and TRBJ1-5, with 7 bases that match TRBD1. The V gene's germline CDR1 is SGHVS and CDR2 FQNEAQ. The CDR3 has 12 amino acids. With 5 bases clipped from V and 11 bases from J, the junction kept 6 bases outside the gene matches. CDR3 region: CASSLRGGAQHF. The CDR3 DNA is TGTGCCAGCAGCCTCAGGGGGGGGGCCCAGCATTTT.

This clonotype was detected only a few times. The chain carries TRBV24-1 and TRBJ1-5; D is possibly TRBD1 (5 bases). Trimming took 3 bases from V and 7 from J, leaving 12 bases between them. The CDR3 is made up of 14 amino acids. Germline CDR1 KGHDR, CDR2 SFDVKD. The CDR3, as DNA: TGTGCCACCAGTGATAGGGTAAGGGGCCAGCCCCAGCATTTT. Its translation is CATSDRVRGQPQHF.

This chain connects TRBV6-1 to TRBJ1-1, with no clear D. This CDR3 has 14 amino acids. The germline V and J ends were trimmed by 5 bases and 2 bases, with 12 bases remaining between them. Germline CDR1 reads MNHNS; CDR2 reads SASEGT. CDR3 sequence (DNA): TGTGCCAGCAGTTATCTGTGGGCCAACACTGAAGCTTTCTTT. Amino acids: CASSYLWANTEAFF.